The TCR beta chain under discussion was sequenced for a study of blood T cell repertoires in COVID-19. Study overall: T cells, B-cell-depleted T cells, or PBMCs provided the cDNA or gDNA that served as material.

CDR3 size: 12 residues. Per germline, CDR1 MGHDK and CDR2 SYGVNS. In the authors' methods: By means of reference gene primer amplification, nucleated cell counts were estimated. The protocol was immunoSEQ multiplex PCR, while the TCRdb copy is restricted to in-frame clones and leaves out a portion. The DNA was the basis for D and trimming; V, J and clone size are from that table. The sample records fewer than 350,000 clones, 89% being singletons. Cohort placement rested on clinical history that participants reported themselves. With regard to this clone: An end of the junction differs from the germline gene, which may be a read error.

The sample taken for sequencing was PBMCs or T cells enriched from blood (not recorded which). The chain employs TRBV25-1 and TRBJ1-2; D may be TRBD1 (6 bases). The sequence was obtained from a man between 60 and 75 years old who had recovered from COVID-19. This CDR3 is CASSLGHAGHTF. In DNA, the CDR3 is TGTGCCAGCAGTTTGGGACACGCTGGCCACACCTTC.